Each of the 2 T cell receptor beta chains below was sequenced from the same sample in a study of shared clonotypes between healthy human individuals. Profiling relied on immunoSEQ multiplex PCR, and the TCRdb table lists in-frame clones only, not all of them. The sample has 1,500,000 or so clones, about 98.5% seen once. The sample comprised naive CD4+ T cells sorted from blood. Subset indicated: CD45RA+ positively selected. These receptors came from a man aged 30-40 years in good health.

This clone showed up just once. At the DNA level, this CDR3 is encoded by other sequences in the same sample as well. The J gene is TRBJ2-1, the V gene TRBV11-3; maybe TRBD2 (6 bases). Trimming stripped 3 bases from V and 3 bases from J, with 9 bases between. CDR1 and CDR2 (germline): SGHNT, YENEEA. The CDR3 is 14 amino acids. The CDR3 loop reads CASSLGGIYNEQFF. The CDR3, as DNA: TGTGCCAGCAGCTTGGGGGGTATCTACAATGAGCAGTTCTTC.

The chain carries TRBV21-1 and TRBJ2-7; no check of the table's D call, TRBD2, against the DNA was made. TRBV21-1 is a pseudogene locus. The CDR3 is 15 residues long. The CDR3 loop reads CASSKARAGVSEQYF. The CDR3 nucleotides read TGTGCCAGCAGCAAAGCGCGAGCGGGAGTCTCCGAGCAGTACTTC.